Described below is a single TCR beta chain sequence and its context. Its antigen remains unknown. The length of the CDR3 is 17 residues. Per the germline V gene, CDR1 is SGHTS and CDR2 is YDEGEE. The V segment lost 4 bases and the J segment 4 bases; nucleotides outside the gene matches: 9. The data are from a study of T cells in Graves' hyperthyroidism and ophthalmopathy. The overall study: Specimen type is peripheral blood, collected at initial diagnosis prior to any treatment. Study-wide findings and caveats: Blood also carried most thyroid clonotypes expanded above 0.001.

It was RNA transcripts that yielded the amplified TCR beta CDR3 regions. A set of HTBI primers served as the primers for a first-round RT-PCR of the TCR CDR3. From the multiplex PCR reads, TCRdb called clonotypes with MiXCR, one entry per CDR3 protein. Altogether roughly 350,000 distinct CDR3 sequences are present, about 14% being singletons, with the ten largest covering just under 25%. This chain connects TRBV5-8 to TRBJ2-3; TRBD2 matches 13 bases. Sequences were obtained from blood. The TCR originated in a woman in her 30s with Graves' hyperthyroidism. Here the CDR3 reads CASSLTGTSGISDTQYF. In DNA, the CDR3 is TGTGCCAGCAGCCTGACCGGGACTAGCGGGATCTCAGATACGCAGTATTTT.